This is a list of T cell receptor beta chains from one sample in a study of neurological immune-mediated disorders. TCRdb re-analysed the 5' RACE reads in MiXCR, keeping a single row per CDR3 protein. Of tens of thousands of distinct CDR3 sequences detected, 2% to 2.5% appear once; the ten largest clones hold 3%. Sequencing was carried out using PBMCs. The receptors were sampled from a man aged 50 to 59 with multiple sclerosis. CDR3s include the opening cysteine and the closing phenylalanine or tryptophan. The D gene is left open where the match is weak. Clone size, where shown, is once, few, many, or a class for clones that have expanded.

V gene	D gene	J gene	clone size	CDR3 protein	CDR3 DNA
TRBV5-5	-	TRBJ2-1	many	CASSLDPFSSYNEQFF	TGTGCCAGCAGCTTGGACCCCTTTAGCTCCTACAATGAGCAGTTCTTC
TRBV24-1	-	TRBJ1-2	many	CATSERYGGYTF	TGTGCCACCAGTGAACGCTATGGAGGCTACACCTTC
TRBV5-6	TRBD2	TRBJ2-7	many	CASSLVLDKGEGTSYEQYF	TGTGCCAGCAGCTTGGTATTGGACAAAGGGGAGGGTACCTCCTACGAGCAGTACTTC
TRBV10-3	-	TRBJ1-2	many	CAIRFTEDYGYTF	TGTGCCATCAGGTTTACAGAGGACTATGGCTACACCTTC
TRBV7-2	-	TRBJ1-6	many	CASSPGLNSPLHF	TGTGCCAGCAGCCCCGGCCTCAATTCACCCCTCCACTTT
TRBV14	TRBD1	TRBJ2-5	many	CASSRQGRETQYF	TGTGCCAGCAGCCGACAGGGGCGGGAGACCCAGTACTTC
TRBV12-3/TRBV12-4	-	TRBJ1-5	many	CASTPSRGAQPQHF	TGTGCCAGCACCCCCAGCCGCGGAGCTCAGCCCCAGCATTTT
TRBV20-1	TRBD1	TRBJ2-7	-	CSASGTGSNYEQYF	TGCAGTGCTTCCGGGACAGGATCTAACTACGAGCAGTACTTC
TRBV10-3	TRBD2	TRBJ2-7	many	CAISAGGDYEQYF	TGTGCCATCAGTGCCGGGGGGGACTACGAGCAGTACTTC
TRBV4-3	-	TRBJ2-5	many	CASSQQAGYGETQYF	TGCGCCAGCAGCCAACAGGCAGGGTATGGGGAGACCCAGTACTTC
TRBV3-1	-	TRBJ1-2	many	CASSPSLSGGYTF	TGTGCCAGCAGCCCCAGTCTTTCAGGGGGCTACACCTTC
TRBV20-1	-	TRBJ2-3	many	CSAKGRAFTQYF	TGCAGTGCCAAGGGGCGTGCTTTTACGCAGTATTTT
TRBV5-7	-	TRBJ1-1	few	CASSLVGRELMNTEAFF	TGTGCCAGCAGCTTGGTAGGTAGAGAACTCATGAACACTGAAGCTTTCTTT
TRBV7-2	TRBD2	TRBJ2-7	many	CASSLAMPSGGFGNEQYF	TGTGCCAGCAGCTTAGCGATGCCTAGCGGGGGGTTTGGTAACGAGCAGTACTTC
TRBV6-5	TRBD1	TRBJ1-2	many	CASSYSRDSLYGYTF	TGTGCCAGCAGTTACTCTAGGGACAGTCTATATGGCTACACCTTC
TRBV5-1	-	TRBJ1-2	-	CASSFKGDGYTF	TGCGCCAGCAGCTTTAAAGGGGATGGATACACCTTC
TRBV5-1	TRBD1	TRBJ2-7	many	CASSLAGDRGAEQYF	TGCGCCAGCAGCTTGGCCGGGGACAGGGGGGCCGAGCAGTACTTC
TRBV12-3/TRBV12-4	-	TRBJ1-1	many	CASSRGPEAFF	TGTGCCAGCAGTCGCGGTCCAGAAGCTTTCTTT
TRBV18	-	TRBJ1-1	many	CASLAMDRPNTEAFF	TGTGCCAGCTTAGCTATGGACAGACCGAACACTGAAGCTTTCTTT
TRBV4-1	-	TRBJ2-2	many	CASSQDPGGAGNTGEPFF	TGCGCCAGCAGCCAAGATCCTGGAGGGGCCGGGAACACCGGGGAGCCGTTTTTT
TRBV12-3/TRBV12-4	-	TRBJ2-2	many	CASSLSTGTNANTGELFF	TGTGCCAGCAGTTTATCTACAGGGACAAATGCGAACACCGGGGAGCTGTTTTTT